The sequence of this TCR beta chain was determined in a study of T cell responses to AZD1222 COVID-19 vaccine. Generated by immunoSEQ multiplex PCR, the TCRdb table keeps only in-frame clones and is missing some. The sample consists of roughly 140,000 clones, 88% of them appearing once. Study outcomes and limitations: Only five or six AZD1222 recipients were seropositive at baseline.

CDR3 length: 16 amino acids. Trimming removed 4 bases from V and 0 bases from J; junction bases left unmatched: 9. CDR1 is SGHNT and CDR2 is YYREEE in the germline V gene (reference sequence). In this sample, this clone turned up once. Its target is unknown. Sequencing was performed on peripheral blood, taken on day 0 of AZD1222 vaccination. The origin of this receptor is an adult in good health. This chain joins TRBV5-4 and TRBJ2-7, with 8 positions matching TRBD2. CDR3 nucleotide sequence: TGTGCCAGCAGCCGGGGGGTAGCGGGGTTCTCCTACGAGCAGTACTTC. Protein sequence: CASSRGVAGFSYEQYF.